This T cell receptor (beta chain) was sequenced during a study of low-dose radiotherapy and immunotherapy resistance in tumors. Study at large: Over 26 weeks, cohort 2 got 1 Gy every two weeks, reaching 13 Gy. Each two-week cycle included intravenous cyclophosphamide 200 mg/m2, given one day before radiation and immunotherapy.

cDNA synthesis used a TRAV/TRBV-specific primer set for both chains. The PCR that amplified TCRs ran for 20 cycles, relying on a constant-region primer and a V-primer adapter. TCRdb reprocessed the reads via MiXCR and lists one record per CDR3 protein. The sample holds 85,000 to 100,000 distinct CDR3 sequences, 8% to 10% seen once. This clonotype has ten or more counts. Time point in this sample: before trial treatment. As their treatment, donors received nivolumab, ipilimumab, aspirin, low-dose cyclophosphamide and low-dose radiotherapy. Each patient who was eligible had an advanced solid tumor with no tumor-infiltrating lymphocytes. Trimming removed 1 base from V and 2 bases from J; junction bases left unmatched: 3. This CDR3 is built from 15 residues. Germline V gives CDR1 LNHDA, CDR2 SQIVND (reference sequence).

The rearrangement links TRBV19 to TRBJ2-5, with 8 bases matching TRBD1. The sequence was obtained from a male donor with prostate cancer. This specimen consisted of PBMCs, obtained before treatment. The CDR3 nucleotides read TGTGCCAGTAGTATAGGGACAGGGCTTCAAGAGACCCAGTACTTC. Residues: CASSIGTGLQETQYF.